The 5 T cell receptor beta chains listed next were all sequenced from one sample in a study of blood T cell repertoires in COVID-19. Using immunoSEQ multiplex PCR, the repertoire was profiled, and TCRdb retains in-frame clones only, with some absent. Here the sample spans about 190,000 clones, around 80% being singletons. The sample consisted of peripheral blood. The origin of the receptors is a woman at least 80 years old with active or convalescent COVID-19.

This clone was seen more than once but under ten times. The chain employs TRBV6-1 and TRBJ1-5; TRBD1 matches at 9 bases. The V segment lost 4 bases and the J segment 0 bases; nucleotides outside the gene matches: 4. In germline, CDR1 is MNHNS, CDR2 SASEGT. There are 16 residues in the CDR3. This chain's CDR3 is CASSAGTGFSNQPQHF. CDR3 DNA: TGTGCCAGCAGTGCTGGGACAGGGTTTAGCAATCAGCCCCAGCATTTT.

The chain employs TRBV7-2 and TRBJ2-7; TRBD1 matches at 8 bases. Losses at the gene ends were 3 bases for V and 2 bases for J; bases not matched to a gene: 9. CDR1 is SGHTA, CDR2 FQGNSA, per germline. This CDR3 region has 16 residues. The CDR3 here is CASSFGAGTGTYEQYF. Written as DNA, the CDR3 is TGTGCCAGCAGCTTCGGTGCCGGGACAGGCACCTACGAGCAGTACTTC.

This chain joins TRBV29-1 and TRBJ1-1, with 9 nucleotides matching TRBD1. Trimming at V came to 7 bases and at J to 1 base, leaving 7 bases not matched to a gene. Germline lookup yields CDR1 SQVTM and CDR2 ANQGSEA. There are 14 residues in the CDR3. The CDR3 loop reads CSGSTGQGNTEAFF. As DNA, the CDR3 is TGCAGCGGTTCGACGGGACAGGGGAACACTGAAGCTTTCTTT.

Concerning this clone itself: The sample holds other DNA sequences that translate to the same CDR3. The V and J genes are TRBV18 and TRBJ1-5; 8 positions agree with TRBD1. Germline-derived CDR1 and CDR2 are KGHSH and LQKENI. V lost 6 bases, J lost 6 bases, and 4 bases stayed unmatched. This CDR3 has 13 amino acids. The CDR3 DNA is TGTGCCAGCTCGCAGGGGGCCGGTCAGCCCCAGCATTTT. Amino acid sequence: CASSQGAGQPQHF.

This chain links TRBV10-3 with TRBJ2-7; 12 bases agree with TRBD1. Germline assignment: CDR1 ENHRY and CDR2 SYGVKD. Trimming removed 6 bases from V and 5 bases from J; junction bases left unmatched: 5. This CDR3 region has 14 residues. The CDR3 here is CAISPGQGANEQYF. The CDR3 region has the DNA TGTGCCATCAGCCCGGGACAGGGGGCCAACGAGCAGTACTTC.